The text below deals with one TCR beta chain. No cognate antigen has been identified for it. No clone much larger than this one lies a single base away; base qualities are absent. The entry originates in a study of shared clonotypes between healthy human individuals (dated by TCRdb to the early 2020s). Looking at the study overall: The cohort included three men and a couple of women between 18 and 49 years of age. For each donor, three plates each were used for CD4 naive and CD4 memory, two plates were used for CD8 naive, and one plate was used for CD8 memory. The study deeply sequenced blood TCR repertoires of 5 or 6 healthy adults to estimate repertoire size and the extent of clonotype sharing between individuals. Libraries were prepared and TCR repertoires were sequenced by different laboratories using diverse techniques, in order to increase sequencing depth and limit assay-specific biases. Leukapheresis yielded between about 0.9 and 9.5 billion PBMCs per donor. The investigation overall reported the following: Based on pairwise subsampling, the degree of clonotype sharing among donors was expected to be affected by sequencing depth. Even with the large sequencing depth, rarefaction of the sorted-subset datasets indicated that sequencing was incomplete. Sampling was limited to blood, and TCR repertoires in tissue likely differ from TCR repertoires in blood. Because the study included a small number of donors, the genetic and exposure-history diversity represented was limited. Across a handful of donors, 4.5% to 6.5% of naive CD4, roughly 3.8% of naive CD8, around 2.5% of memory CD4, and approximately 0.4% of memory CD8 clonotypes were shared. Clonotypes shared by all four sorted-subset donors showed higher generation probabilities than non-shared clonotypes. Naive subsets generally had larger estimated clonotype richness than memory subsets.

In the germline V gene, CDR1 corresponds to MGHRA and CDR2 to YSYEKL. V is cut by 4 bases and J by 1 base, and the space between the germline ends is 7 bases. The CDR3, cysteine through phenylalanine, is 13 amino acids long. The sequence is cut down to CDR3 DNA, 39 bases in frame from base 1. CD8 naive samples consisted of CD45RO-negative cells that were positively selected for CCR7, yielding a CD45RA+CCR7+ population without TemRA cells. The donors were healthy, HIV-negative adults who had no recently reported acute infections or vaccinations. Only Caucasian adults living in Nashville, Tennessee, USA were represented among the donors. Blood was obtained by leukapheresis, after which PBMCs were separated by Ficoll-Histopaque density gradient centrifugation and cryopreserved in liquid nitrogen vapor phase. Analytical flow cytometry was used to check the purity and quantity of every magnetically sorted T cell population. Genomic DNA was isolated from each sorted fraction and quantified by UV absorbance on a Nanodrop 2000c.

Using the deep immunoSEQ assay, multiplex PCR amplified TCR CDR3 regions from genomic DNA. Extracted genomic DNA from each cell subset was spread evenly across all wells of several immunoSEQ 96-well plates, with each plate serving as a replicate. For sorted subsets, roughly 0.2 ug genomic DNA, equal to 25,000 to 35,000 T cell genomes, was loaded into each replicate PCR. Purified libraries were quantified with a Qubit 3.0 fluorometer, sized on a Bioanalyzer 2100, and re-quantified with the KAPA Library Quantification kit. Every immunoSEQ 96-well plate was sequenced on a dedicated single-read 150-cycle Illumina NextSeq 550 flow cell. Processing in the source paper ran as follows. Because only junctional sequences without quality scores were contained in the immunoSEQ output, filtering matching that applied to full-length reads could not be performed. Sequences were annotated with PyIR, a Python wrapper for IgBLAST v1.9, using IMGT germline references to assign V/J genes and CDR3. Any read was removed if the V/J assignment was weak (E-value above 1e-6), the CDR3 was missing, or the read contained stop codons, out-of-frame junctions, or ambiguous translated residues. V3J clonotypes were defined by identical inferred V gene, J gene, and CDR3 amino acid sequence. The percentage overlap between two repertoires was calculated by dividing the number of shared unique clonotypes by the size of the smaller repertoire. RTK rarefaction, the Chao1 estimator, and Recon v2.1 estimates of unobserved clonotypes were used to assess repertoire richness. Generation probabilities for all TCRbeta clonotypes obtained by the gDNA method from a few donors were computed using OLGA. TCRdb limited this immuneACCESS table to in-frame rearrangements with V and J called. A share of clones is missing; checked studies link under half to unresolved V genes, and the rest is unexplained. The V and J calls and clone size come from that table; D and trimming were worked out from the DNA. The sample yields millions of clones; about 95% were counted once. The ten largest account for roughly 1.1% of the sample.

The sample consisted of naive CD8+ T cells sorted from blood. Per the publication, the cell subset or site label means: CD45RA+CCR7+. This receptor chain uses TRBV4-1 and TRBJ1-1, with the D gene call left open. The origin of this receptor is a man younger than 30 in good health. The sequence in DNA is TGCGCCAGCAGCCTCGTCCAGAACACTGAAGCTTTCTTT. Translated, this gives CASSLVQNTEAFF.